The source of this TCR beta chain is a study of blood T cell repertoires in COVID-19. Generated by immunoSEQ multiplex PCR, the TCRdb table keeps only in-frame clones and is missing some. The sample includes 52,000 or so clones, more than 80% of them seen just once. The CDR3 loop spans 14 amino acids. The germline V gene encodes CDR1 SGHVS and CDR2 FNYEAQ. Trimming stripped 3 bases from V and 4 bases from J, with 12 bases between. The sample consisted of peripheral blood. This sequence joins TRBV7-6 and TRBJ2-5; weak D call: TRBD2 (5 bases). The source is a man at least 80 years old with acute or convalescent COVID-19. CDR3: CASSLKGGPETQYF. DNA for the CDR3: TGTGCCAGCAGCTTGAAAGGAGGACCAGAGACCCAGTACTTC.